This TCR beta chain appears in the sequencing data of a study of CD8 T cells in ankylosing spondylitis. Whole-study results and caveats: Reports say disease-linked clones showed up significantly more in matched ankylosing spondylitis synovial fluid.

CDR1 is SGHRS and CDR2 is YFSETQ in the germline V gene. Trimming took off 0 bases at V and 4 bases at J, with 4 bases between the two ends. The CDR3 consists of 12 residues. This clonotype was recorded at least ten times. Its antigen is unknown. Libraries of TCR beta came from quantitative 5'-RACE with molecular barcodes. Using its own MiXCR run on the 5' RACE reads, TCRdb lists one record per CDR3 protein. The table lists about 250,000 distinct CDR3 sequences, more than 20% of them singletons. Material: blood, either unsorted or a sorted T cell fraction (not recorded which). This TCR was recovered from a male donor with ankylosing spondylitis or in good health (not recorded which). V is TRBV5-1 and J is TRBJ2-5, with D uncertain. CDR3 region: CASSLAPETQYF. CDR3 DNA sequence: TGCGCCAGCAGCTTGGCCCCAGAGACCCAGTACTTC.